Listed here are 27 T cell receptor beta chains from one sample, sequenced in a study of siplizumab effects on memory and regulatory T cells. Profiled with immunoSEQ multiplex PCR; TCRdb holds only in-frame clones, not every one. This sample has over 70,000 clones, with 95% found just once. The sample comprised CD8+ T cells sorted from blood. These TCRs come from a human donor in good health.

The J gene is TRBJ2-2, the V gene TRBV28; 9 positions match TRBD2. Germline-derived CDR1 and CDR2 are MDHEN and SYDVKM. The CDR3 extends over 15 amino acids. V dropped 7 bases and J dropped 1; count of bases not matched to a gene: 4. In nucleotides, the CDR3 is TGTGCCAGCAACAAACTAGCGGGGAACACCGGGGAGCTGTTTTTT. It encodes CASNKLAGNTGELFF.

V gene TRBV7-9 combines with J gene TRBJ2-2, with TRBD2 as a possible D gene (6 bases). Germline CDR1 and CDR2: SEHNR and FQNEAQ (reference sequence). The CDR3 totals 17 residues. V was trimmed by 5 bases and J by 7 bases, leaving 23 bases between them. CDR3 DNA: TGTGCCAGCAGCCCCGCTTTGCGGGGCGTCGATGGCGGGGAGCTGTTTTTT. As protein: CASSPALRGVDGGELFF.

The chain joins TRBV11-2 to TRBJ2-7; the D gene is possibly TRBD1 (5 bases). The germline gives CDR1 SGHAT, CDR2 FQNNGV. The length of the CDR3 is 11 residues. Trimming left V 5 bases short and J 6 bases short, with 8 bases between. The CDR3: CASSLGVEQYF. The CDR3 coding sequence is TGTGCCAGCAGCCTAGGGGTCGAGCAGTACTTC.

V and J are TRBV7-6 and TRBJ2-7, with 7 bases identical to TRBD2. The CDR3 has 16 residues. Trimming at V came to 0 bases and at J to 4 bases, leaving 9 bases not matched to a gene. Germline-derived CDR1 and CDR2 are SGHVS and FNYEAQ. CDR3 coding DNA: TGTGCCAGCAGCTTAGCGGTGGGCGGGAGACCTTACGAGCAGTACTTC. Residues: CASSLAVGGRPYEQYF.

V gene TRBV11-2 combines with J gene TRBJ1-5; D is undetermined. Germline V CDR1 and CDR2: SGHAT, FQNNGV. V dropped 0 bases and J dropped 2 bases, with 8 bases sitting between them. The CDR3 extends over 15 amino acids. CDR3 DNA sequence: TGTGCCAGCAGCTTAGATTACGGTGGCAATCAGCCCCAGCATTTT. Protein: CASSLDYGGNQPQHF.

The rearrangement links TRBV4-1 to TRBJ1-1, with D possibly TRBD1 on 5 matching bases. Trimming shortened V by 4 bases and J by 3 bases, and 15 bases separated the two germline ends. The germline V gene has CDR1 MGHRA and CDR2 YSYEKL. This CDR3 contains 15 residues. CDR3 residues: CASSRGGGHDTEAFF. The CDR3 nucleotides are TGCGCCAGCAGCCGGGGCGGAGGGCATGACACTGAAGCTTTCTTT.

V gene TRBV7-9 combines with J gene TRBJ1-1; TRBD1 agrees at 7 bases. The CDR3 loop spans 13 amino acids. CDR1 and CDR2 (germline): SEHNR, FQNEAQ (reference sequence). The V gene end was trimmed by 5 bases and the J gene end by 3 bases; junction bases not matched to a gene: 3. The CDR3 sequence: CASSPTGDTEAFF. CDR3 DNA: TGTGCCAGCAGCCCTACAGGGGACACTGAAGCTTTCTTT. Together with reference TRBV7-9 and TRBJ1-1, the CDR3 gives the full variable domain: DTGVSQNPRHKITKRGQNVTFRCDPISEHNRLYWYRQTLGQGPEFLTYFQNEAQLEKSRLLSDRFSAERPKGSFSTLEIQRTEQGDSAMYLCASSPTGDTEAFFGQGTRLTVV.

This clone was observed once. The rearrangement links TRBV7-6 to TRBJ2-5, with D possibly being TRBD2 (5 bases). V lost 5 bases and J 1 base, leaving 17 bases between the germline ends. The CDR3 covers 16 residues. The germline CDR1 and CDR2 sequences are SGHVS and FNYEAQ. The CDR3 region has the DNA TGTGCCAGCAGCGCCTTCCTAGCAGTGCGCCAAGAGACCCAGTACTTC. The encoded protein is CASSAFLAVRQETQYF.

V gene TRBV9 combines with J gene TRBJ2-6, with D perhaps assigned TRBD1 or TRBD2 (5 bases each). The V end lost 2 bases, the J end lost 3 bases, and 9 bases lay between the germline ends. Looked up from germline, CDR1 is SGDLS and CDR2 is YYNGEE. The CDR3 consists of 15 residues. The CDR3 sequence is CASSVRGGGANVLTF. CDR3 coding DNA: TGTGCCAGCAGCGTGAGGGGTGGTGGGGCCAACGTCCTGACTTTC. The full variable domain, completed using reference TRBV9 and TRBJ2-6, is DSGVTQTPKHLITATGQRVTLRCSPRSGDLSVYWYQQSLDQGLQFLIQYYNGEERAKGNILERFSAQQFPDLHSELNLSSLELGDSALYFCASSVRGGGANVLTFGAGSRLTVL.

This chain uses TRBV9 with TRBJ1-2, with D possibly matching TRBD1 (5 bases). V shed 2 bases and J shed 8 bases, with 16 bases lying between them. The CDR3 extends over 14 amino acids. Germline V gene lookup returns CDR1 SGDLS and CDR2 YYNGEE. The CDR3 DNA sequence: TGTGCCAGCAGCGTGGAACAGGTGTCAGTAGGCTACACCTTC. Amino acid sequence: CASSVEQVSVGYTF.

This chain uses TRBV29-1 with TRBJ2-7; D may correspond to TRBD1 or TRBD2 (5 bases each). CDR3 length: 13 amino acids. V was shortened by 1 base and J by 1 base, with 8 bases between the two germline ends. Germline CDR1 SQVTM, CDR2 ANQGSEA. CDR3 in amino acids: CSVEGGGSYEQYF. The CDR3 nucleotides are TGCAGCGTTGAAGGTGGGGGTTCCTACGAGCAGTACTTC.

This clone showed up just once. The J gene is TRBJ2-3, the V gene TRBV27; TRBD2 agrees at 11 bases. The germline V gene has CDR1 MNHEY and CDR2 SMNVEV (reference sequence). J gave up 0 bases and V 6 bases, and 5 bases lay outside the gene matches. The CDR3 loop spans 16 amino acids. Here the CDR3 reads CASRAGLAESTDTQYF. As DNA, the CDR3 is TGTGCCAGCAGAGCGGGACTAGCGGAGAGCACAGATACGCAGTATTTT.

The CDR3 DNA is TGTGCCAGTAGTTCTGTTGCCGGGGGTAATCAGCCCCAGCATTTT. It translates to CASSSVAGGNQPQHF. The rearrangement uses TRBV19 and TRBJ1-5; tentative D call: TRBD1 (5 bases). Germline V gene data show CDR1 as LNHDA and CDR2 as SQIVND (reference sequence). The CDR3 loop spans 15 amino acids. V dropped 5 bases and J dropped 4 bases, with 15 bases sitting between them.

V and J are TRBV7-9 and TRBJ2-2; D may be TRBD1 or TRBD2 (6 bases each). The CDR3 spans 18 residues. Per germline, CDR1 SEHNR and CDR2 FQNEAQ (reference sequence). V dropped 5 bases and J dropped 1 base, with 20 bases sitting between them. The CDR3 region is CASSLGRVGGLNTGELFF. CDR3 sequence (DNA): TGTGCCAGCAGCCTGGGCCGGGTAGGGGGACTGAACACCGGGGAGCTGTTTTTT.

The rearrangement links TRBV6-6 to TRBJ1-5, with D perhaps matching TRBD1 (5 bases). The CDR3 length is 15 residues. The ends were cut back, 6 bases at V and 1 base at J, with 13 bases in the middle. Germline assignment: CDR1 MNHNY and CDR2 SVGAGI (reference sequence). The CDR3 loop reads CASSPQGGSNQPQHF. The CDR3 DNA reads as TGTGCCAGCAGCCCCCAGGGAGGCAGCAATCAGCCCCAGCATTTT.

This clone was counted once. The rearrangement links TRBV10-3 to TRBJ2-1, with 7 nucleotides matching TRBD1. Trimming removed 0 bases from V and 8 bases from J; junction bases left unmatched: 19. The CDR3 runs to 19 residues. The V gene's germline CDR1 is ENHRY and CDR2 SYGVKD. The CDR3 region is CAISESLRLNIQGRDEQFF. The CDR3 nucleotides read TGTGCCATCAGTGAGTCATTACGACTTAATATACAGGGGCGCGATGAGCAGTTCTTC.

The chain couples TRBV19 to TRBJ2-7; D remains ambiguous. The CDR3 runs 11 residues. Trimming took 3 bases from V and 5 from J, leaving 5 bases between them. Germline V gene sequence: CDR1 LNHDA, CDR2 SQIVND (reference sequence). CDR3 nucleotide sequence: TGTGCCAGTAGTATTCGGGACGAGCAGTACTTC. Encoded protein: CASSIRDEQYF.

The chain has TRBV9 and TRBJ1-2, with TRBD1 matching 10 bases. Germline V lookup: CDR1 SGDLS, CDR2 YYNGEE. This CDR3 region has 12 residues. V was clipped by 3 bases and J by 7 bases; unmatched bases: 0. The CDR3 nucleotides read TGTGCCAGCAGCGGACAGGGGGCTGGCTACACCTTC. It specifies CASSGQGAGYTF.

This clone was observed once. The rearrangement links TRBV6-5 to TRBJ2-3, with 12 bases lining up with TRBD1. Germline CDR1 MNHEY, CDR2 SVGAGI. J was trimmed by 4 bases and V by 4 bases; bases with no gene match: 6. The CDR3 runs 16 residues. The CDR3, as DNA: TGTGCCAGCAGTTTCGGGACAGGGGGCAGGGCAGATACGCAGTATTTT. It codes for CASSFGTGGRADTQYF.

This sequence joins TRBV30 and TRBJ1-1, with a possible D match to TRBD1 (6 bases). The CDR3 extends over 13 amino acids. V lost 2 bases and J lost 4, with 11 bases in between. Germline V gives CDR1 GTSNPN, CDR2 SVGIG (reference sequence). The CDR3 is CAWSQGHFTEAFF. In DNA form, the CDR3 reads TGTGCCTGGAGTCAGGGGCATTTCACTGAAGCTTTCTTT.

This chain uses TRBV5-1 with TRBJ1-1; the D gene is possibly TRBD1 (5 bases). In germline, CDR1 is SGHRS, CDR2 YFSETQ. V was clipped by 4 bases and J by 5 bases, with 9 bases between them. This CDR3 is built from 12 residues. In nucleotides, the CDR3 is TGCGCCAGCAGCGCGGAGGGGACTGAAGCTTTCTTT. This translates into CASSAEGTEAFF.

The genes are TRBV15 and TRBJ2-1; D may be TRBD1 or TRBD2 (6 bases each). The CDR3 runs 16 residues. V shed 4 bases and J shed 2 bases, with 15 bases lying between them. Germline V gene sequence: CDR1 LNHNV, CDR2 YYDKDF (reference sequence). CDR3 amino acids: CATSKGGGAAYNEQFF. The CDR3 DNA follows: TGTGCCACCAGCAAGGGGGGCGGTGCGGCCTACAATGAGCAGTTCTTC.

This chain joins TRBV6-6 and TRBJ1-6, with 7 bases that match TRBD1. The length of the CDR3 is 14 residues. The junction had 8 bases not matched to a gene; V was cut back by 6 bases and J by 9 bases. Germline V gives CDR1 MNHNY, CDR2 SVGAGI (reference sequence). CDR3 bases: TGTGCCAGCAGCCGGACAGGAGCAGGTTCACCCCTCCACTTT. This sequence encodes CASSRTGAGSPLHF.

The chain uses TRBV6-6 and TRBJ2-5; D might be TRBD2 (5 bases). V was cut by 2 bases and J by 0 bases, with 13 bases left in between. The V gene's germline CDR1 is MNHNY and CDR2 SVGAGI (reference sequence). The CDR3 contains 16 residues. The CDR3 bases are TGTGCCAGCAGTTACGTCCTAGCTACCCACCAAGAGACCCAGTACTTC. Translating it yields CASSYVLATHQETQYF.

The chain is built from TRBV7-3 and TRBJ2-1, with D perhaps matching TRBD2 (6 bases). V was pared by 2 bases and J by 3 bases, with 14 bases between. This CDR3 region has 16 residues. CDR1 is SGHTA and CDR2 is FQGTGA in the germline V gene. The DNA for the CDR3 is TGTGCCAGCAGCTTATCCCCTCGGGAGCGCTACAATGAGCAGTTCTTC. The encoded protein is CASSLSPRERYNEQFF.

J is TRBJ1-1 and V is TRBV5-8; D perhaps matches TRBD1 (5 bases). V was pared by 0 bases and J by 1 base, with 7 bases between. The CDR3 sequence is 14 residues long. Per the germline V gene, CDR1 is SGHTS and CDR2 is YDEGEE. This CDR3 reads CASSLDTGNTEAFF. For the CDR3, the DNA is TGTGCCAGCAGCTTGGATACAGGGAACACTGAAGCTTTCTTT. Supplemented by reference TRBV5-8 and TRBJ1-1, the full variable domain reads EAGVTQSPTHLIKTRGQQATLRCSPISGHTSVYWYQQALGLGLQFLLWYDEGEERNRGNFPPRFSGRQFPNYSSELNVNALELEDSALYLCASSLDTGNTEAFFGQGTRLTVV.

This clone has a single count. This chain's CDR3 is CASSQGAGTSGSRYEQFF. Here the CDR3 DNA reads TGTGCCAGCAGCCAGGGGGCCGGGACTAGCGGGAGTCGGTATGAGCAGTTCTTC. V and J are TRBV14 and TRBJ2-1, with 14 bases identical to TRBD2. V shed 3 bases and J 8 bases; nucleotides not matched to a gene: 12. The germline CDR1 and CDR2 sequences are SGHDN and FVKESK. The length of the CDR3 is 18 residues.